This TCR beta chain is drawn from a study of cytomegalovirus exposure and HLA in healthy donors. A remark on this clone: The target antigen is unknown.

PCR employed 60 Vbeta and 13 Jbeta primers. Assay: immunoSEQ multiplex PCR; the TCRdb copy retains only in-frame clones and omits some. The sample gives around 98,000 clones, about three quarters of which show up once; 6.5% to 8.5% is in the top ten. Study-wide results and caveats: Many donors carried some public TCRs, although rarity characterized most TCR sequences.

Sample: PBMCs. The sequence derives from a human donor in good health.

This chain's CDR3 is CASSGAGTKETQYF. CDR3 in DNA: TGCGCCAGCAGCGGGGCCGGGACAAAAGAGACCCAGTACTTC. This chain uses TRBV5-1 with TRBJ2-5; tentatively, D is TRBD1 (6 bases). The germline CDR1 and CDR2 sequences are SGHRS and YFSETQ. V lost 4 bases, J lost 3 bases, and 13 bases lay in between. CDR3 size: 14 residues.